The sequence of this T cell receptor beta chain was determined in a study of early T cells in non-severe SARS-CoV-2 infection. Whole-study context: With bulk RNA from unsorted whole blood as input, sequencing yielded unpaired chains. Study-wide findings and caveats: Using VDJdb, the matching emphasized anti-spike CD8 responses while missing private and CD4 specificities.

The library protocol tagged individual cDNA molecules with unique molecular identifiers. TCRdb itself ran the 5' RACE reads through MiXCR, one entry per CDR3 protein. The data contain 80,000 to 95,000 distinct CDR3 sequences, roughly 17% of them seen just once; the ten biggest clones take up 4.5% to 6.5%. A note on this clonotype: Its antigen remains unidentified.

This CDR3 has 9 residues. Germline V gene data show CDR1 as SEHNR and CDR2 as FQNEAQ (reference sequence). Trimming stripped 10 bases from V and 3 bases from J, with 4 bases between. Sequences were derived from whole blood, sampled at baseline. This TCR was recovered from an adult who was a healthcare worker with PCR-confirmed SARS-CoV-2 infection or an uninfected control (not recorded which). V gene TRBV7-9 combines with J gene TRBJ2-7; D call uncertain. CDR3 in amino acids: CATGYEQYF. The DNA of the CDR3 is TGTGCCACGGGCTACGAGCAGTACTTC. Supplemented by reference TRBV7-9 and TRBJ2-7, the full variable domain reads DTGVSQNPRHKITKRGQNVTFRCDPISEHNRLYWYRQTLGQGPEFLTYFQNEAQLEKSRLLSDRFSAERPKGSFSTLEIQRTEQGDSAMYLCATGYEQYFGPGTRLTVT.